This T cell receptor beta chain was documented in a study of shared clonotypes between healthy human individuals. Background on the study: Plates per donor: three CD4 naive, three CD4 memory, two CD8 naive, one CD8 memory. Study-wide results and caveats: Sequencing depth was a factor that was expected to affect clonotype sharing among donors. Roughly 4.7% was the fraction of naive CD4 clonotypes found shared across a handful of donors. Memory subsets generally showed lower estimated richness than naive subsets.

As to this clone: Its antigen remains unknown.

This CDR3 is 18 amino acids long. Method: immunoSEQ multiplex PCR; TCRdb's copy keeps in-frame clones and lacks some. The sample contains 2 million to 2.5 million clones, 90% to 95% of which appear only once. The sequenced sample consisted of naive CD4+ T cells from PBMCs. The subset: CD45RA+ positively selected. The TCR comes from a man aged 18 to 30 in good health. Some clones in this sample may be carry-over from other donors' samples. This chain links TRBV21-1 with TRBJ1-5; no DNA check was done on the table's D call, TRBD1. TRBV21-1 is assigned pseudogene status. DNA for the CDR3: TGTGCCAGCAGGGAAAATGCAATGACAGGGAAAAACAATCAGCCCCAGCATTTT. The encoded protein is CASRENAMTGKNNQPQHF.